The 17 T cell receptor beta chains reported below all come from one sample, sequenced in a study of blood T cell repertoires in COVID-19. Assay used: immunoSEQ multiplex PCR; TCRdb lists only in-frame clones, some missing. The sample shows 300,000 to 350,000 clones, around 90% of them seen only once. The sequencing sample was made of peripheral blood. The receptors stem from a woman aged 40 to 50 with COVID-19, enrolled during active disease.

J is TRBJ2-3 and V is TRBV5-6, with TRBD1 matching over 7 bases. The CDR3 runs to 12 residues. CDR1 SGHDT and CDR2 YYEEEE come from the germline V gene. V was clipped by 2 bases and J by 8 bases; unmatched bases: 2. The CDR3 reads CASSLNRGTQYF. The CDR3 coding sequence is TGTGCCAGCAGCTTAAACAGGGGTACGCAGTATTTT.

This sequence joins TRBV6-5 and TRBJ2-7, with 10 bases identical to TRBD2. The V and J ends lost 0 bases and 3 bases, in that order; junction bases with no gene match: 5. The CDR3 is 16 amino acids. Germline V gives CDR1 MNHEY, CDR2 SVGAGI. The CDR3 DNA reads TGTGCCAGCAGTTACTCGAAAGCGGGAGGGGGCTACGAGCAGTACTTC. It encodes CASSYSKAGGGYEQYF.

This clone came up once. The chain has TRBV14 and TRBJ1-2, with a weak D call TRBD1 (5 bases). The V and J ends lost 8 bases and 7 bases respectively, with 14 bases between them. The CDR3 extends over 12 amino acids. The germline CDR1 and CDR2 sequences are SGHDN and FVKESK. The CDR3 DNA is TGTGCCAGCGGTTGGCAGGGTCTTGGCTACACCTTC. This codes for CASGWQGLGYTF. Full variable domain (remainder filled in from reference TRBV14 and TRBJ1-2): EAGVTQFPSHSVIEKGQTVTLRCDPISGHDNLYWYRRVMGKEIKFLLHFVKESKQDESGMPNNRFLAERTGGTYSTLKVQPAELEDSGVYFCASGWQGLGYTFGSGTRLTVV.

This clone was found a few times. The chain links TRBV18 to TRBJ2-7; 8 positions match TRBD1. V gave up 1 base and J gave up 4 bases; unmatched junction bases: 3. There are 14 residues in the CDR3. Germline CDR1 and CDR2: KGHSH and LQKENI. In nucleotides, the CDR3 is TGTGCCAGCTCACCACTTCAGGGGGCGTACGAGCAGTACTTC. Translating it yields CASSPLQGAYEQYF.

J is TRBJ1-1 and V is TRBV9; 8 positions agree with TRBD1. J lost 3 bases, V lost 0 bases, and 4 bases had no gene match. Germline V gene lookup returns CDR1 SGDLS and CDR2 YYNGEE. The CDR3 consists of 15 residues. CDR3 DNA: TGTGCCAGCAGCGTAGCCGGACAGGGATACACTGAAGCTTTCTTT. The encoded protein is CASSVAGQGYTEAFF.

CDR3 in amino acids: CASREQGAGSYGYTF. CDR3 bases: TGTGCCAGCAGGGAACAGGGGGCAGGGAGCTATGGCTACACCTTC. This sequence joins TRBV28 and TRBJ1-2, with 9 bases lining up with TRBD1. Germline assignment: CDR1 MDHEN and CDR2 SYDVKM. This CDR3 comprises 15 residues. Unmatched junction bases numbered 9, after V lost 6 bases and J lost 4 bases.

The V and J genes are TRBV15 and TRBJ1-2; D gene ambiguous. The length of the CDR3 is 15 residues. V was pared by 4 bases and J by 5 bases, with 17 bases between. In germline, CDR1 is LNHNV, CDR2 YYDKDF (reference sequence). CDR3 sequence: CATSTRTPGKYGYTF. CDR3 in DNA: TGTGCCACCAGCACAAGGACTCCCGGAAAGTATGGCTACACCTTC.

This clone was recorded once. The chain combines TRBV18 with TRBJ1-5; 7 nucleotides agree with TRBD1. Trimming took 9 bases from V and 2 from J; bases not matched to a gene: 7. This CDR3 spans 14 amino acids. Germline V gene sequence: CDR1 KGHSH, CDR2 LQKENI. CDR3 nucleotides: TGTGCCAGTACCGACAGGGAGGGCAATCAGCCCCAGCATTTT. Residues: CASTDREGNQPQHF. The variable domain in full, completed from reference TRBV18 and TRBJ1-5, reads NAGVMQNPRHLVRRRGQEARLRCSPMKGHSHVYWYRQLPEEGLKFMVYLQKENIIDESGMPKERFSAEFPKEGPSILRIQQVVRGDSAAYFCASTDREGNQPQHFGDGTRLSIL.

The chain carries TRBV5-4 and TRBJ2-7; a possible D gene is TRBD2 (6 bases). The CDR3 sequence is 13 residues long. Germline V gene sequence: CDR1 SGHNT, CDR2 YYREEE (reference sequence). Trimming removed 7 bases from V and 3 bases from J, with 14 bases in between. The CDR3 is CASGRDSIYEQYF. In DNA, the CDR3 is TGTGCCAGCGGACGGGACTCGATCTACGAGCAGTACTTC.

The chain carries TRBV5-1 and TRBJ1-1, with TRBD1 matching over 7 bases. The CDR3 sequence is 11 residues long. Trimming cost V 4 bases and J 11 bases; bases outside gene matches: 5. Germline lookup yields CDR1 SGHRS and CDR2 YFSETQ. CDR3 protein: CASSRDSRAFF. CDR3 DNA sequence: TGCGCCAGCAGCAGGGACAGTCGGGCTTTCTTT.

V and J are TRBV27 and TRBJ1-2; 7 bases line up with TRBD1. Germline-derived CDR1 and CDR2 are MNHEY and SMNVEV (reference sequence). CDR3 length equals 15 residues. Losses at the gene ends were 5 bases for V and 7 bases for J; bases not matched to a gene: 13. The CDR3 here is CASSRTSDRTSGYTF. The CDR3 region has the DNA TGTGCCAGCAGTAGAACGTCGGACAGGACAAGTGGCTACACCTTC.

This chain links TRBV10-3 with TRBJ2-4, with 7 bases that match TRBD1. The trim removed 11 bases at V and 5 bases at J, leaving 6 bases unmatched. CDR3 size: 12 residues. The germline V gene encodes CDR1 ENHRY and CDR2 SYGVKD. DNA for the CDR3: TGTGCCTCCCGGACAGGTGAAAACATTCAGTACTTC. Protein sequence: CASRTGENIQYF.

This clone occurred once. V and J are TRBV28 and TRBJ2-2, with TRBD2 identical over 13 bases. CDR3 size: 21 residues. V was clipped by 8 bases and J by 3 bases; unmatched bases: 21. Germline CDR1 is MDHEN and CDR2 is SYDVKM. The CDR3 region has the DNA TGTGCCAGCTCCCACAGGACCAGACTAGCGGGAGGACCAAAGGACACCGGGGAGCTGTTTTTT. This gives the protein CASSHRTRLAGGPKDTGELFF.

This clone was observed a handful of times. The chain employs TRBV5-6 and TRBJ2-7; TRBD2 might be the D (6 bases). The germline V gene encodes CDR1 SGHDT and CDR2 YYEEEE. Trimming cost V 2 bases and J 2 bases, with 8 bases left between them. CDR3 length: 13 amino acids. CDR3 amino acids: CASSFQRAYEQYF. The CDR3 nucleotides are TGTGCCAGCAGCTTTCAGCGGGCCTACGAGCAGTACTTC.

The chain links TRBV3-1 (or the pseudogene TRBV3-2) to TRBJ2-7, with 7 positions matching TRBD2. Germline loops: CDR1 LGHDT, CDR2 YNNKEL (reference sequence). With V trimmed by 5 bases and J by 2 bases, 6 bases remained unmatched. This CDR3 has 14 amino acids. The CDR3 sequence is CASSGTKTAYEQYF. The CDR3 nucleotides read TGTGCCAGCAGCGGGACTAAAACAGCCTACGAGCAGTACTTC.

The chain carries TRBV28 and TRBJ1-1; 11 bases agree with TRBD1. CDR3 length: 17 amino acids. The J segment lost 1 base and the V segment lost 5 bases, leaving 9 bases of the junction unmatched. Germline assignment: CDR1 MDHEN and CDR2 SYDVKM. The CDR3 region is CASSPGQGAPRNTEAFF. The CDR3 nucleotides are TGTGCCAGCAGTCCCGGACAGGGGGCGCCTAGGAACACTGAAGCTTTCTTT.

The table lists this clone with a few counts. The V gene is TRBV7-9, the J gene TRBJ1-2, with 8 bases fitting TRBD1. This CDR3 is built from 14 residues. After removal of 7 bases from V and 8 bases from J, the junction contained 12 bases not matched to a gene. Germline V CDR1 and CDR2: SEHNR, FQNEAQ (reference sequence). Here the CDR3 reads CASTEPRTGNGYTF. As DNA, the CDR3 is TGTGCCAGCACCGAACCCCGGACAGGGAACGGCTACACCTTC. The variable domain in full, with the rest retrieved from reference TRBV7-9 and TRBJ1-2, is DTGVSQNPRHKITKRGQNVTFRCDPISEHNRLYWYRQTLGQGPEFLTYFQNEAQLEKSRLLSDRFSAERPKGSFSTLEIQRTEQGDSAMYLCASTEPRTGNGYTFGSGTRLTVV.